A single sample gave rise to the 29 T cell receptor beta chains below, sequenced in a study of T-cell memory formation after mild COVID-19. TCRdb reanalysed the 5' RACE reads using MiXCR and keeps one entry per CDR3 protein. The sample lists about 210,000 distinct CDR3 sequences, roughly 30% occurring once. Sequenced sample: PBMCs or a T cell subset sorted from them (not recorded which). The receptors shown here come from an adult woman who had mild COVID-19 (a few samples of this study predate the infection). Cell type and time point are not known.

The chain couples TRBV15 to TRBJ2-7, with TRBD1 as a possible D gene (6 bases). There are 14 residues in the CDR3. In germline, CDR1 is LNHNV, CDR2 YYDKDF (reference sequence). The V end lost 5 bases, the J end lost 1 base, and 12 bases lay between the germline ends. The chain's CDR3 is CATSHSTGSYEQYF. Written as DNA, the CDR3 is TGTGCCACCAGCCACTCCACAGGGTCCTACGAGCAGTACTTC.

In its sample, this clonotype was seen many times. CDR3 DNA: TGTGCCACCAGTGCCTCGGGACAGGCCCAAGAGACCCAGTACTTC. Translated: CATSASGQAQETQYF. V gene TRBV24-1 combines with J gene TRBJ2-5; 8 bases map to TRBD1. This CDR3 contains 15 residues. V gave up 5 bases and J gave up 1 base; unmatched junction bases: 5. CDR1 is KGHDR, CDR2 SFDVKD, per germline.

The CDR3: CASSPRGRANTEAFF. CDR3 bases: TGTGCCAGCAGCCCAAGGGGTAGGGCGAACACTGAAGCTTTCTTT. The genes are TRBV7-2 and TRBJ1-1; weak D call: TRBD1 (5 bases). Trimming removed 5 bases at V and 1 base at J, with 14 bases between. In germline, CDR1 is SGHTA, CDR2 FQGNSA. This CDR3 is built from 15 residues.

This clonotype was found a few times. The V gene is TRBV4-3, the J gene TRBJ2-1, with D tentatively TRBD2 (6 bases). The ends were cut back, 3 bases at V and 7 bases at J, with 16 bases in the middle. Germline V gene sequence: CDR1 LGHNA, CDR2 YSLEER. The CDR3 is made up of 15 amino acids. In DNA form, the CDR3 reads TGCGCCAGCAGCCAGTCCGGGATGGAGGGAAATGAGCAGTTCTTC. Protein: CASSQSGMEGNEQFF.

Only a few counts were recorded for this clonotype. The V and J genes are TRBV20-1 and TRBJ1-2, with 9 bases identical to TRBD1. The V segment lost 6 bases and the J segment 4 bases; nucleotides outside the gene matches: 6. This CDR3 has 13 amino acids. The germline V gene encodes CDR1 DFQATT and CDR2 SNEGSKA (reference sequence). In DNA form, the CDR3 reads TGCAGTGCCGGGACAGGGTGGGGCTATGGCTACACCTTC. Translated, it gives CSAGTGWGYGYTF.

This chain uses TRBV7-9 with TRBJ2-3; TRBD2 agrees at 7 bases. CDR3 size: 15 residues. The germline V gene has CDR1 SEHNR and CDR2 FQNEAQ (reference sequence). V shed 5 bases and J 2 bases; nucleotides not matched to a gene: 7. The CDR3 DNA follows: TGTGCCAGCAGCCCTAGGGACTACCTCACAGATACGCAGTATTTT. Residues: CASSPRDYLTDTQYF.

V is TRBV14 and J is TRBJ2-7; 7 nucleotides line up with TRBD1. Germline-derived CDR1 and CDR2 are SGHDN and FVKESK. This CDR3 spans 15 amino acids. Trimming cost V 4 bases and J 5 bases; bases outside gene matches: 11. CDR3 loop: CASSLARDSLHEQYF. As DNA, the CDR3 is TGTGCCAGCAGCCTCGCGAGGGACAGTCTCCACGAGCAGTACTTC.

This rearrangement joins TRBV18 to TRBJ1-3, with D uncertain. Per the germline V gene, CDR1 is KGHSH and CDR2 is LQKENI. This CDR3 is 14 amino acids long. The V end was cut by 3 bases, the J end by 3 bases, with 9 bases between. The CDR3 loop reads CASSPRTFGNTIYF. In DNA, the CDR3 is TGTGCCAGCTCACCCCGCACCTTTGGAAACACCATATATTTT.

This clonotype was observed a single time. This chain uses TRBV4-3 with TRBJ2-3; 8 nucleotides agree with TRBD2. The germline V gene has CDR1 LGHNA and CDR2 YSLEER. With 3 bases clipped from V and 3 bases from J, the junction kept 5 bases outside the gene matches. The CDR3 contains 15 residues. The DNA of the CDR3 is TGCGCCAGCAGCCAGTCCGGGACTAGGACAGATACGCAGTATTTT. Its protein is CASSQSGTRTDTQYF.

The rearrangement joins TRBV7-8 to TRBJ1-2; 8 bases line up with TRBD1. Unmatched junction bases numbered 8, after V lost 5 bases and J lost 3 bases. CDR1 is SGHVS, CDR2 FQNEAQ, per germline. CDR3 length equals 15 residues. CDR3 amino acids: CASSPIKTGDYGYTF. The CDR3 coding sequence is TGTGCCAGCAGCCCGATAAAGACAGGGGACTATGGCTACACCTTC.

CDR3 loop: CATSREELWTGMNSPLHF. Here the CDR3 DNA reads TGTGCCACCAGCAGAGAAGAGCTCTGGACAGGGATGAATTCACCCCTCCACTTT. The chain couples TRBV15 to TRBJ1-6, with 8 bases aligning to TRBD1. The CDR3 covers 18 residues. Germline-derived CDR1 and CDR2 are LNHNV and YYDKDF (reference sequence). V lost 0 bases and J lost 7; bases outside the gene matches: 11. Complete variable domain (other parts from reference TRBV15 and TRBJ1-6): DAMVIQNPRYQVTQFGKPVTLSCSQTLNHNVMYWYQQKSSQAPKLLFHYYDKDFNNEADTPDNFQSRRPNTSFCFLDIRSPGLGDTAMYLCATSREELWTGMNSPLHFGNGTRLTVT.

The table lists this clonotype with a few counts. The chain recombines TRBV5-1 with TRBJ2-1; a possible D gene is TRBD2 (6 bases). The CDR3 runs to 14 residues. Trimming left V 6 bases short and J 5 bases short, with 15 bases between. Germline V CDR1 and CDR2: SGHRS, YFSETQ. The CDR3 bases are TGCGCCAGCACCCCCGGGGGTATGGACAATGAGCAGTTCTTC. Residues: CASTPGGMDNEQFF.

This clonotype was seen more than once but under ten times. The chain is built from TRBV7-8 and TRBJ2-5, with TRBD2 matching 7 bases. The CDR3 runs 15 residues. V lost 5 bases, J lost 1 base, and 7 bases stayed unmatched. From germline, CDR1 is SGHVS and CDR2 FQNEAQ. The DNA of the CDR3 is TGTGCCAGCAGCCGAAAGCGGGGACCCCAAGAGACCCAGTACTTC. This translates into CASSRKRGPQETQYF.

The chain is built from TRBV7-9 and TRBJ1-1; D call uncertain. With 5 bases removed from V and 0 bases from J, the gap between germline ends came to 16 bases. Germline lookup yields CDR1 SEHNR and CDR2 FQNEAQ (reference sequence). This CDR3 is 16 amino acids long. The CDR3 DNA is TGTGCCAGCAGCACCCCGGGGAGGCCGATGAACACTGAAGCTTTCTTT. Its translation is CASSTPGRPMNTEAFF.

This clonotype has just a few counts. In DNA, the CDR3 is TGCGCCAGCAGCCAAGAAGGGAGCTCTGGGGCCAACGTCCTGACTTTC. Translating gives CASSQEGSSGANVLTF. The chain uses TRBV4-3 and TRBJ2-6; weak D call: TRBD2 (5 bases). Germline CDR1 LGHNA, CDR2 YSLEER. Trimming shortened V by 0 bases and J by 0 bases, and 6 bases separated the two germline ends. The CDR3 spans 16 residues.

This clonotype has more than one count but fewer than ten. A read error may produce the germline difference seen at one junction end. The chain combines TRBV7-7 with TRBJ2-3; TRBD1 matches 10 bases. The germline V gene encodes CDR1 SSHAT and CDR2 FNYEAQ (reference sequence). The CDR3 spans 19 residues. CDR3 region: CASSLAPRTGGLEPDTQYF. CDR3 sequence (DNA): TGTGCTAGCAGCTTAGCCCCGCGGACAGGGGGTTTGGAACCAGATACGCAGTATTTT.

The CDR3 protein is CAIGEETQYF. The CDR3 bases are TGTGCCATCGGGGAAGAGACCCAGTACTTC. The V gene is TRBV10-3, the J gene TRBJ2-5; the D is unclear. This CDR3 has 10 amino acids. CDR1 ENHRY and CDR2 SYGVKD come from the germline V gene. V lost 8 bases and J lost 3, with 4 bases in between.

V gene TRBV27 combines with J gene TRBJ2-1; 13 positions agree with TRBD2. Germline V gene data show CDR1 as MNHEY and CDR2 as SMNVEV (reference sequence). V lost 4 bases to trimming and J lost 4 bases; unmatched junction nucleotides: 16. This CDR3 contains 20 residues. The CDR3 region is CASSSPGGLAGRIKYNEQFF. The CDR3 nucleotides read TGTGCCAGCAGTTCCCCGGGGGGACTAGCGGGACGGATAAAATACAATGAGCAGTTCTTC.

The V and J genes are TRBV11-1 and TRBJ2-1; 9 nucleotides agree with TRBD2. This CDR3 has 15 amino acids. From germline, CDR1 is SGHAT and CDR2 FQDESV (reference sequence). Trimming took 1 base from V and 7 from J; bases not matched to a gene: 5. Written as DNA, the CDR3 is TGTGCCAGCAGCTTAGGGGCGGGAGGGCCGAATGAGCAGTTCTTC. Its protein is CASSLGAGGPNEQFF.

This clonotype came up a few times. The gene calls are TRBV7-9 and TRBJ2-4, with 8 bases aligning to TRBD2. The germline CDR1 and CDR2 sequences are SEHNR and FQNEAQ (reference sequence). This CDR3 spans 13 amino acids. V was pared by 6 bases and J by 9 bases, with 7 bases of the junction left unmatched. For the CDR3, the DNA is TGTGCCAGCAGATCCGGGACTAGACGCATTCAGTACTTC. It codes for CASRSGTRRIQYF.

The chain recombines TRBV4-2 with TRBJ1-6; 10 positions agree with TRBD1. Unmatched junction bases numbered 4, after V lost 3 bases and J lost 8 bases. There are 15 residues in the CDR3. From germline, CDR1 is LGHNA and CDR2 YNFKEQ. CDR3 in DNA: TGTGCCAGCAGCCAGGGGGGGACAGGGGATTCACCCCTCCACTTT. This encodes CASSQGGTGDSPLHF.

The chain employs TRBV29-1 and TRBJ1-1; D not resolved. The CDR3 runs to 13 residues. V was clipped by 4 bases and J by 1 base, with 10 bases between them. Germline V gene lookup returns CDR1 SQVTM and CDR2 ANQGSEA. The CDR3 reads CSVAMSPNTEAFF. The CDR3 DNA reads TGCAGCGTTGCTATGTCCCCGAACACTGAAGCTTTCTTT.

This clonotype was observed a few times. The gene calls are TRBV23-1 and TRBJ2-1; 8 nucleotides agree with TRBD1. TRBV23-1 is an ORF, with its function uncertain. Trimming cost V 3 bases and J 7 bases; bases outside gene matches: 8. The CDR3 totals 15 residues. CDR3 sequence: CASSHGARQGNEQFF. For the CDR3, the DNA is TGCGCCAGCAGTCACGGGGCCCGACAGGGGAATGAGCAGTTCTTC.

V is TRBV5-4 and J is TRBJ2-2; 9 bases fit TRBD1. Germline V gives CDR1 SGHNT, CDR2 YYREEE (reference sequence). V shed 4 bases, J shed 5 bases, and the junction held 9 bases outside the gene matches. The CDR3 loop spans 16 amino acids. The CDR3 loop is CASSPTGGFRTGELFF. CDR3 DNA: TGTGCCAGCAGCCCAACAGGGGGCTTTCGAACCGGGGAGCTGTTTTTT.

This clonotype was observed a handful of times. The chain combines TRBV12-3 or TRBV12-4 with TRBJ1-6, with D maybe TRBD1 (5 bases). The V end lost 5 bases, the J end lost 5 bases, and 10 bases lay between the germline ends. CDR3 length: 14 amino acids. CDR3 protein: CASSGGTDNSPLHF. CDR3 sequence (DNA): TGTGCCAGCAGTGGGGGTACAGATAATTCACCCCTCCACTTT.

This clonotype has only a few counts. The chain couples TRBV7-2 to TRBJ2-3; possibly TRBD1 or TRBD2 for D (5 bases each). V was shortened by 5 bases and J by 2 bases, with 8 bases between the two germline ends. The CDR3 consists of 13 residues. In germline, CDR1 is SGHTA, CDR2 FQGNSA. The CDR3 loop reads CASSRDLTDTQYF. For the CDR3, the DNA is TGTGCCAGCAGCCGGGACCTCACAGATACGCAGTATTTT.

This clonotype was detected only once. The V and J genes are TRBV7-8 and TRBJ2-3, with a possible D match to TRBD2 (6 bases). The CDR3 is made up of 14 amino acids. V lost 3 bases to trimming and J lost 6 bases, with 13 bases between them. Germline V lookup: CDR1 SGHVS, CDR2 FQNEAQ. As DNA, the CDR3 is TGTGCCAGCAGCTTCGCGGGGCACGCGGATACGCAGTATTTT. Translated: CASSFAGHADTQYF.

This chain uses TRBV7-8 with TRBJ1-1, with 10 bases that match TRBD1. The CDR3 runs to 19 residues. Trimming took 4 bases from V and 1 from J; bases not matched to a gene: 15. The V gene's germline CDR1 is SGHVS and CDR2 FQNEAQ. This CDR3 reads CASSSPAFTGDRGNTEAFF. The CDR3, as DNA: TGTGCCAGCAGCTCGCCCGCCTTTACAGGGGACAGGGGGAACACTGAAGCTTTCTTT.

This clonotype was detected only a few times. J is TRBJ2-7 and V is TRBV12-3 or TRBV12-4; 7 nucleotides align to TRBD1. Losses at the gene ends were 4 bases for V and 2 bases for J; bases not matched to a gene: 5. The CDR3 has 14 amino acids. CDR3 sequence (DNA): TGTGCCAGCAGTTCCCCAGACAGGGCCTACGAGCAGTACTTC. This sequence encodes CASSSPDRAYEQYF.